Listed below are T cell receptor beta chains from one sample, sequenced in a study of cytomegalovirus exposure and HLA in healthy donors. TCRdb's copy holds only in-frame clones and misses some; the assay was immunoSEQ multiplex PCR. This sample has roughly 250,000 clones; 84% occur once, and the top ten carry 1.5% to 2.5%. The sequenced material came from PBMCs. The receptors come from a woman in her thirties or forties in good health and CMV-seropositive. Both conserved end residues are part of each CDR3. The order of the fields is clone size, D gene, V gene, J gene, CDR3 protein, CDR3 DNA. D genes are given only for firm matches. The listing skips clone size in some rows; elsewhere it reads once, few, many or a size class.

-	TRBD2	TRBV30	TRBJ2-5	CAWTSGLAGEREQYF	TGTGCCTGGACATCCGGACTAGCGGGAGAACGGGAGCAGTACTTC
-	-	TRBV9	TRBJ2-5	CASSANQETQYF	TGTGCCAGCAGCGCAAACCAGGAGACCCAGTACTTC
-	TRBD2	TRBV18	TRBJ2-1	CASSPGLAGVRNEQFF	TGTGCCAGCTCACCAGGACTAGCGGGAGTGCGGAATGAGCAGTTCTTC
-	TRBD2	TRBV15	TRBJ2-2	CATRDPSGSGELFF	TGTGCCACCAGAGATCCTAGCGGGTCCGGGGAGCTGTTTTTT
-	-	TRBV2	TRBJ2-1	CASSVEGMNEQFF	TGTGCCAGCAGTGTGGAGGGAATGAATGAGCAGTTCTTC
-	-	TRBV30	TRBJ2-3	CAWSDLFLADTQYF	TGTGCCTGGAGTGACTTATTTCTTGCGGATACGCAGTATTTT
-	TRBD2	TRBV29-1	TRBJ2-1	CSVEPELAGVVNEQFF	TGCAGCGTTGAACCGGAACTAGCGGGAGTTGTCAATGAGCAGTTCTTC
-	-	TRBV18	TRBJ2-7	CASSPLPSDSSYEQYF	TGTGCCAGCTCACCACTCCCTAGCGACAGCTCCTACGAGCAGTACTTC
-	TRBD2	TRBV27	TRBJ2-5	CASSLLAGGETQYF	TGTGCCAGCAGTTTGTTAGCGGGAGGGGAGACCCAGTACTTC
-	TRBD2	TRBV13	TRBJ2-3	CASSTPAGTSEDTQYF	TGTGCCAGCAGCACACCAGCCGGGACTAGTGAAGATACGCAGTATTTT
-	TRBD1	TRBV7-2	TRBJ1-6	CASSPTGEVNSPLHF	TGTGCCAGCAGTCCAACAGGGGAGGTTAACTCACCCCTCCACTTT
-	TRBD1	TRBV19	TRBJ2-6	CASSQRGQGSGANVLTF	TGTGCCAGTAGTCAACGGGGACAGGGTTCTGGGGCCAACGTCCTGACTTTC
-	-	TRBV5-1	TRBJ2-6	CASSSGHVSGANVLTF	TGCGCCAGCAGCTCGGGACATGTCTCTGGGGCCAACGTCCTGACTTTC
-	TRBD2	TRBV7-2	TRBJ2-3	CASRSVLTSGRYPQYF	TGTGCCAGCAGATCAGTCCTGACTAGCGGGAGGTATCCGCAGTATTTT
-	TRBD1	TRBV28	TRBJ1-5	CASSSGQLINQPQHF	TGTGCCAGCAGTTCGGGACAGCTGATCAATCAGCCCCAGCATTTT
-	TRBD2	TRBV19	TRBJ2-1	CASSIWEGRGGEQFF	TGTGCCAGTAGTATATGGGAGGGACGTGGGGGTGAGCAGTTCTTC
-	TRBD2	TRBV27	TRBJ2-3	CASSFLPGTSGKSDTQYF	TGTGCCAGCAGTTTTCTACCTGGGACTAGCGGGAAATCAGATACGCAGTATTTT
-	-	TRBV9	TRBJ2-2	CASSVVASNTGELFF	TGTGCCAGCAGCGTGGTAGCGTCGAACACCGGGGAGCTGTTTTTT
-	TRBD2	TRBV19	TRBJ2-4	CASSIDSGRLGQAKNIQYF	TGTGCCAGTAGTATAGACAGCGGGAGATTGGGCCAAGCCAAAAACATTCAGTACTTC
-	-	TRBV19	TRBJ2-5	CASSVNQETQYF	TGTGCCAGTAGTGTCAACCAAGAGACCCAGTACTTC
once	TRBD2	TRBV18	TRBJ2-7	CASSDNLAGLSHEQYF	TGTGCCAGCTCAGATAACCTAGCGGGATTAAGCCACGAGCAGTACTTC
-	-	TRBV5-1	TRBJ1-1	CASSFLLQAFF	TGCGCCAGCAGCTTTCTTCTCCAAGCTTTCTTT
once	-	TRBV4-1	TRBJ2-3	CASSQELRTSLTDTQYF	TGCGCCAGCAGCCAAGAATTGAGAACTAGCCTCACAGATACGCAGTATTTT
-	TRBD2	TRBV5-1	TRBJ2-7	CASSPTWGGYEQYF	TGCGCCAGCAGCCCGACCTGGGGGGGTTACGAGCAGTACTTC
-	-	TRBV6-5	TRBJ2-2	CASSYSRWSTGELFF	TGTGCCAGCAGTTACTCGCGCTGGAGCACCGGGGAGCTGTTTTTT
-	-	TRBV11-3	TRBJ2-7	CASSSPFEQYF	TGTGCCAGCAGCTCCCCCTTCGAGCAGTACTTC
-	-	TRBV27	TRBJ2-7	CASSLGMPWAGPSYEQYF	TGTGCCAGCAGTTTAGGGATGCCTTGGGCGGGACCTTCCTACGAGCAGTACTTC
-	TRBD1	TRBV4-2	TRBJ1-5	CASSQAQGASQPQHF	TGTGCCAGCAGCCAGGCACAGGGGGCAAGTCAGCCCCAGCATTTT
-	-	TRBV7-2	TRBJ2-3	CASSFIASGSSTDTQYF	TGTGCCAGCAGCTTTATAGCATCTGGGTCTAGCACAGATACGCAGTATTTT
-	-	TRBV28	TRBJ1-1	CASSLSSGTEAFF	TGTGCCAGCAGTTTAAGTTCGGGCACTGAAGCTTTCTTT
-	TRBD1	TRBV19	TRBJ1-5	CASSITGQGYQPQHF	TGTGCCAGTAGTATAACCGGACAGGGATATCAGCCCCAGCATTTT
-	-	TRBV29-1	TRBJ2-4	CSVEGGSATNIQYF	TGCAGCGTTGAGGGTGGGAGCGCTACGAACATTCAGTACTTC
-	-	TRBV7-8	TRBJ1-1	CASSRTENTEAFF	TGTGCCAGCAGCCGTACAGAGAACACTGAAGCTTTCTTT
-	TRBD1	TRBV4-3	TRBJ1-4	CASSQDSGGTGRATNEKLFF	TGCGCCAGCAGCCAAGACTCGGGGGGGACAGGGAGAGCAACTAATGAAAAACTGTTTTTT
-	-	TRBV21-1	TRBJ1-2	CASRKLSAGYGYTF	TGTGCCAGCAGGAAATTATCCGCCGGGTATGGCTACACCTTC
once	TRBD2	TRBV11-3	TRBJ2-7	CASSLSGLAAEQYF	TGTGCCAGCAGCTTATCAGGACTAGCTGCCGAGCAGTACTTC
few	TRBD2	TRBV7-8	TRBJ2-7	CASSSPQTSDYEQYF	TGTGCCAGCAGCTCCCCCCAGACTAGCGACTACGAGCAGTACTTC
-	-	TRBV9	TRBJ2-3	CASSAGADTQYF	TGTGCCAGCAGCGCCGGAGCGGATACGCAGTATTTT
-	TRBD1	TRBV4-3	TRBJ2-1	CASSPSGTGVENEQFF	TGCGCCAGCAGCCCTTCTGGGACAGGAGTGGAGAATGAGCAGTTCTTC
few	-	TRBV11-2	TRBJ2-7	CASSSTDYEQYF	TGTGCCAGCAGCTCGACAGATTACGAGCAGTACTTC
-	TRBD2	TRBV9	TRBJ2-1	CASSVGYGTSGSYEQFF	TGTGCCAGCAGCGTAGGTTACGGGACTAGCGGGAGCTATGAGCAGTTCTTC
-	TRBD2	TRBV7-2	TRBJ2-5	CASSRSAREVETQYF	TGTGCCAGCAGCCGAAGCGCCCGGGAGGTAGAGACCCAGTACTTC
-	-	TRBV19	TRBJ1-1	CASSHRPGNTEAFF	TGTGCCAGTAGTCACAGGCCCGGGAACACTGAAGCTTTCTTT
once	TRBD1	TRBV7-9	TRBJ1-2	CASSERTGKVDYGYTF	TGTGCCAGCAGCGAGCGGACAGGGAAGGTGGACTATGGCTACACCTTC
-	-	TRBV12-5	TRBJ1-2	CASGSHAGTHGYTF	TGTGCTAGTGGTTCCCATGCGGGTACACATGGCTACACCTTC
-	TRBD2	TRBV28	TRBJ2-5	CASSLSSGSSETQYF	TGTGCCAGCAGTTTATCTAGCGGGAGTTCAGAGACCCAGTACTTC
few	TRBD1	TRBV25-1	TRBJ2-2	CASKSGTGPNTGELFF	TGTGCCAGCAAGTCGGGGACAGGCCCTAACACCGGGGAGCTGTTTTTT
-	-	TRBV7-9	TRBJ2-6	CASSQQAGTSGANGLTF	TGTGCCAGCAGCCAACAGGCCGGAACCTCTGGGGCCAACGGCCTGACTTTC
-	-	TRBV6-1	TRBJ1-1	CASSEEGAITEAFF	TGTGCCAGCAGTGAGGAGGGCGCCATCACTGAAGCTTTCTTT
-	TRBD2	TRBV11-3	TRBJ2-2	CASSLVRLAEITGELFF	TGTGCCAGCAGCTTAGTTCGACTAGCGGAGATCACCGGGGAGCTGTTTTTT